This entry lists 18 T cell receptor beta chains sequenced from one sample in a study of chemoradiotherapy in HPV16-positive cancers. Profiling relied on immunoSEQ multiplex PCR, and the TCRdb table lists in-frame clones only, not all of them. The repertoire holds around 20,000 clones, 73% seen once, with around 2.5% in the top ten. Sampling was done from a patient who underwent chemoradiotherapy. The receptors were sampled from a human donor with HPV-associated anogenital cancer.

The chain couples TRBV6-1 to TRBJ2-3, with 10 bases lining up with TRBD1. CDR1 and CDR2 from the germline V gene are MNHNS and SASEGT. The CDR3 totals 18 residues. The J segment lost 5 bases and the V segment lost 2 bases, leaving 13 bases of the junction unmatched. CDR3 sequence: CASSEYVVGQGDGDTQYF. The CDR3 coding sequence is TGTGCCAGCAGTGAATATGTTGTAGGACAGGGGGATGGAGATACGCAGTATTTT.

This clone was recorded only once. The chain links TRBV30 to TRBJ1-4; D gene uncertain. V gave up 1 base and J gave up 3 bases, with 12 bases separating them. This CDR3 is 15 amino acids long. Per the germline V gene, CDR1 is GTSNPN and CDR2 is SVGIG (reference sequence). CDR3 sequence reads: CAWSGGVLANEKLFF. CDR3 nucleotides: TGTGCCTGGAGTGGCGGGGTTTTGGCTAATGAAAAACTGTTTTTT. Combining the CDR3 with reference TRBV30 and TRBJ1-4 gives the whole variable domain SQTIHQWPATLVQPVGSPLSLECTVEGTSNPNLYWYRQAAGRGLQLLFYSVGIGQISSEVPQNLSASRPQDRQFILSSKKLLLSDSGFYLCAWSGGVLANEKLFFGSGTQLSVL.

The V gene is TRBV7-9, the J gene TRBJ2-7, with D possibly matching TRBD2 (5 bases). CDR1 is SEHNR, CDR2 FQNEAQ, per germline (reference sequence). This CDR3 spans 13 amino acids. The V end lost 6 bases, the J end lost 0 bases, and 9 bases lay between the germline ends. In DNA, the CDR3 is TGTGCCAGCAGTCGGGATCCCTCCTACGAGCAGTACTTC. It translates to CASSRDPSYEQYF.

The V gene is TRBV11-2, the J gene TRBJ2-2, with D perhaps matching TRBD1 (5 bases). The CDR3 has 14 amino acids. Germline loops: CDR1 SGHAT, CDR2 FQNNGV. The V and J ends lost 3 bases and 8 bases respectively, with 13 bases between them. The CDR3 DNA reads TGTGCCAGCAGCTTGACGAACCAGGGTGGGGAGCTGTTTTTT. It codes for CASSLTNQGGELFF.

Only one count was recorded for this clone. The CDR3: CASSLGPSAGNTIYF. CDR3 bases: TGTGCCAGCAGCTTAGGTCCGAGCGCTGGAAACACCATATATTTT. The genes are TRBV11-3 and TRBJ1-3; D unresolved. V shed 1 base and J shed 2 bases, with 9 bases lying between them. CDR3 length: 15 residues. The germline V gene encodes CDR1 SGHNT and CDR2 YENEEA.

This clone has a handful of counts. The J gene is TRBJ2-7, the V gene TRBV7-5; whether TRBD2, the table's D call, matches the DNA was not checked. TRBV7-5 counts as a pseudogene. This CDR3 is 16 amino acids long. The CDR3 DNA sequence: TGTGTCAGAAGCTTAGCCCCGACGGGGAGCTCCTACGAGCAGTACTTC. As protein: CVRSLAPTGSSYEQYF.

The CDR3 DNA is TGTGCCAGCGGACTAGCGGGAGTAGGTGAGCAGTTCTTC. This gives the protein CASGLAGVGEQFF. The gene calls are TRBV28 and TRBJ2-1, with 13 bases fitting TRBD2. CDR3 length equals 13 residues. Trimming removed 8 bases from V and 9 bases from J; junction bases left unmatched: 4. Germline-derived CDR1 and CDR2 are MDHEN and SYDVKM.

The rearrangement joins TRBV11-1 to TRBJ2-7, with 11 bases that match TRBD2. Germline CDR1 and CDR2: SGHAT and FQDESV (reference sequence). V lost 5 bases to trimming and J lost 1 base; unmatched junction nucleotides: 1. This CDR3 is 14 amino acids long. The chain's CDR3 is CASSTSGGSYEQYF. The CDR3 nucleotides read TGTGCCAGCAGCACTAGCGGGGGTTCCTACGAGCAGTACTTC.

This clone came up a few times. V is TRBV7-7 and J is TRBJ1-3, with unresolved D. This CDR3 is 13 amino acids long. Per germline, CDR1 SSHAT and CDR2 FNYEAQ (reference sequence). The CDR3 is CASATDSGNTIYF. CDR3 DNA: TGTGCTAGCGCGACGGACTCTGGAAACACCATATATTTT.

This clone was recorded once. The J gene is TRBJ2-2, the V gene TRBV30, with 7 bases lining up with TRBD1. CDR1 and CDR2 (germline): GTSNPN, SVGIG (reference sequence). J gave up 5 bases and V 3 bases, and 18 bases lay outside the gene matches. The CDR3 spans 18 residues. CDR3 in DNA: TGTGCCTGGAGCGGCGTGACAGGGACCGGACGACTTACCGGGGAGCTGTTTTTT. This encodes CAWSGVTGTGRLTGELFF.

In its sample, this clone was seen a few times. V usage is TRBV7-6 and J usage is TRBJ1-3; D uncertain. From germline, CDR1 is SGHVS and CDR2 FNYEAQ. The CDR3 contains 13 residues. The ends were cut back, 3 bases at V and 0 bases at J, with 3 bases in the middle. DNA of the CDR3: TGTGCCAGCAGCTTGGGCTCTGGAAACACCATATATTTT. Encoded protein: CASSLGSGNTIYF.

The rearrangement uses TRBV28 and TRBJ1-4; D not certain. CDR3 size: 15 residues. Germline CDR1 and CDR2: MDHEN and SYDVKM. V was pared by 6 bases and J by 5 bases, with 16 bases between. CDR3 protein: CASRGNRVENEKLFF. The DNA for the CDR3 is TGTGCCAGCAGGGGGAACCGGGTCGAAAATGAAAAACTGTTTTTT.

The rearrangement uses TRBV7-2 and TRBJ1-2, with D perhaps TRBD1 (5 bases). This CDR3 is built from 13 residues. Germline values: CDR1 SGHTA, CDR2 FQGNSA. Trimming stripped 4 bases from V and 7 bases from J, with 13 bases between. The CDR3 region is CASSSPGGGGYTF. The CDR3, as DNA: TGTGCCAGCAGCTCTCCCGGGGGTGGTGGCTACACCTTC.

This chain connects TRBV6-6 to TRBJ2-1; 9 nucleotides line up with TRBD1. CDR1 is MNHNY and CDR2 is SVGAGI in the germline V gene (reference sequence). Germline trimming cut 7 bases from V and 5 bases from J; bases unmatched to any gene: 3. The CDR3 runs 13 residues. The CDR3, as DNA: TGTGCCAGCAAAGGGACAGGGAACAATGAGCAGTTCTTC. This codes for CASKGTGNNEQFF.

The chain has TRBV7-9 and TRBJ1-1; the D is unclear. The germline CDR1 and CDR2 sequences are SEHNR and FQNEAQ (reference sequence). V was cut by 5 bases and J by 4 bases, with 17 bases left in between. The CDR3 loop spans 15 amino acids. The CDR3 coding sequence is TGTGCCAGCAGCCCCCGGGGAGGGATCGGCACTGAAGCTTTCTTT. Protein: CASSPRGGIGTEAFF. The full variable domain, with the rest looked up from reference TRBV7-9 and TRBJ1-1, is DTGVSQNPRHKITKRGQNVTFRCDPISEHNRLYWYRQTLGQGPEFLTYFQNEAQLEKSRLLSDRFSAERPKGSFSTLEIQRTEQGDSAMYLCASSPRGGIGTEAFFGQGTRLTVV.

The chain combines TRBV30 with TRBJ1-5; no reliable D call. CDR1 GTSNPN and CDR2 SVGIG come from the germline V gene (reference sequence). This CDR3 region has 14 residues. V was clipped by 2 bases and J by 2 bases, with 10 bases between them. The CDR3, as DNA: TGTGCCTGGAGTAGAGGTGATGGCAATCAGCCCCAGCATTTT. It encodes CAWSRGDGNQPQHF.

The V gene is TRBV6-5, the J gene TRBJ2-1; TRBD2 agrees at 13 bases. The CDR3 is made up of 16 amino acids. Per the germline V gene, CDR1 is MNHEY and CDR2 is SVGAGI. J lost 5 bases, V lost 3 bases, and 4 bases had no gene match. The DNA of the CDR3 is TGTGCCAGCAGTTATCGGACTAGCGGGGGAAACAATGAGCAGTTCTTC. Translation gives CASSYRTSGGNNEQFF.

The CDR3 reads CSVDEDGYTF. CDR3 nucleotides: TGCAGCGTTGACGAAGATGGCTACACCTTC. J is TRBJ1-2 and V is TRBV29-1, with D unclear. Germline values: CDR1 SQVTM, CDR2 ANQGSEA. The V end lost 3 bases, the J end lost 6 bases, and 5 bases lay between the germline ends. The CDR3 is 10 amino acids.